This TCR beta chain was identified in a study of identical twins. This clonotype was counted ten times or more. Its antigen remains unidentified. The study, taken as a whole, reports: The authors noted that invariant MAIT and iNKT cells could partly confound zero-insertion analyses.

This CDR3 spans 15 amino acids. The V gene lost 4 bases and the J gene lost 3 bases, with 13 bases spanning the gap. TCRdb recomputed calls from the 5' RACE reads with MiXCR, one row per CDR3 protein. The sample shows 220,000 or so distinct CDR3 sequences, about 7% of them seen only once. These data also featured in a second study, about yellow fever vaccine responses in identical twins. Per that paper: Vaccine T cell responses of twins reportedly seemed partly convergent and partly personalized.

The origin of this receptor is a woman in her late teens or twenties in good health. The specimen was memory (CD45RO+) T cells sorted from blood. The gene calls are TRBV12-3 or TRBV12-4 and TRBJ2-1; D is perhaps TRBD1 (6 bases). The CDR3 protein is CASSSTGSLYNEQFF. In nucleotides, the CDR3 is TGTGCCAGCAGTTCAACAGGGAGCCTCTACAATGAGCAGTTCTTC.